The clone carrying this TCR beta chain was seen more than once but under ten times. Its antigen is not identified. The data originate from a study of T cells after yellow fever vaccination. V gave up 9 bases and J gave up 6 bases, with 18 bases separating them. CDR3 length: 14 residues. Germline V gene data show CDR1 as MNHNS and CDR2 as SASEGT. Study observations and caveats: Post-booster reappearance was seen for most primary-vaccination clones (around 96% CD4, around 90% CD8).

Making TCR cDNA involved 5'RACE template switching, which added UMIs and a universal primer site. TCRdb reprocessed the 5' RACE reads via MiXCR and lists one record per CDR3 protein. The sample shows a few hundred thousand distinct CDR3 sequences, roughly 8% of them seen only once. The specimen was PBMCs, collected roughly 45 days after the first yellow fever vaccination. The V gene is TRBV6-1, the J gene TRBJ2-4; D possibly corresponds to TRBD1 (6 bases). The TCR was taken from a man younger than 30 who received the YFV17D yellow fever vaccine. CDR3 in DNA: TGTGCCAGTGGGTTGGGGGCTGGACCAAACATTCAGTACTTC. Translating it yields CASGLGAGPNIQYF.